The present T cell receptor beta chain was sequenced within a study of cytomegalovirus exposure and HLA in healthy donors. Findings and caveats of the study: Prior analysis indicated that the majority of TCR beta V segments exhibited productivity approximately 90% or approximately 30% of the time. Most TCR sequences were seen very rarely across donors, but some public TCRs occurred in many. A few CMV-associated chains proved CMV antigen-specific in vitro.

The CDR3 spans 13 residues. Germline V lookup: CDR1 ENHRY, CDR2 SYGVKD. Trimming stripped 3 bases from V and 3 bases from J, with 7 bases between. Remarks on this clone: The antigen remains undetermined.

60 Vbeta and 13 Jbeta primers were used in PCR. TCRdb keeps only in-frame clones here, not all; method: immunoSEQ multiplex PCR. The table has approximately 93,000 clones, about four fifths seen once. The material sequenced was PBMCs. This TCR was sampled from a man between 50 and 59 years old in good health and CMV-seronegative. The gene calls are TRBV10-3 and TRBJ2-3, with D unclear. CDR3 coding DNA: TGTGCCATCAGTGACAGGTTTACAGATACGCAGTATTTT. Amino acid sequence: CAISDRFTDTQYF.